This T cell receptor beta chain was recorded in a study of blood T cell repertoires in COVID-19. Per the original methods: Amplification of reference gene primers provided the estimated nucleated cell counts. Assay: immunoSEQ multiplex PCR; the TCRdb copy retains only in-frame clones and omits some. The D gene and trimming were derived from the DNA, and the V and J assignments and clone size from that table. The sample includes about 380,000 clones, more than 70% of them seen just once. The CDR3 totals 14 residues. Germline values: CDR1 LNHDA, CDR2 SQIVND (reference sequence). With 4 bases clipped from V and 4 bases from J, the junction kept 4 bases outside the gene matches. The age range of participants was roughly 18 to 90 years, with residence in more than 20 US areas. Donors were grouped by their self-reported clinical history. Recovery meant two consecutive negative NP/OP PCR tests, professional clearance, or resolved symptoms.

The chain links TRBV19 to TRBJ1-5, with 7 bases aligning to TRBD1. This TCR derives from a woman aged 18-29 years who had recovered from COVID-19. The specimen sequenced was PBMCs or T cells enriched from blood (not recorded which). CDR3 amino acids: CASSKYRGNQPQHF. The CDR3 nucleotides read TGTGCCAGTAGTAAATACAGGGGAAATCAGCCCCAGCATTTT.